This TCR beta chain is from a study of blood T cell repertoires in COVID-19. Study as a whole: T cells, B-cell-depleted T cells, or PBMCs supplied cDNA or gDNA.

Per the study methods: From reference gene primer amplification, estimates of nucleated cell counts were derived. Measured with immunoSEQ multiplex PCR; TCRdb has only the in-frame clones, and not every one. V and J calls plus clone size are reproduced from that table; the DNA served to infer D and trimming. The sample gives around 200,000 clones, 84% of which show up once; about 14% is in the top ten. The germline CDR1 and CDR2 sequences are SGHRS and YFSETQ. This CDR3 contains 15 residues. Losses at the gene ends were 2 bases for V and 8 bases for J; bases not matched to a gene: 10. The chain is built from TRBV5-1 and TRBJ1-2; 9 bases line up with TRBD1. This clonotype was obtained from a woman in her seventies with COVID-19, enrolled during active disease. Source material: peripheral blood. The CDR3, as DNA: TGCGCCAGCAGCTTTGGAGGGGGACAGGGCTGGGGCTACACCTTC. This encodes CASSFGGGQGWGYTF.